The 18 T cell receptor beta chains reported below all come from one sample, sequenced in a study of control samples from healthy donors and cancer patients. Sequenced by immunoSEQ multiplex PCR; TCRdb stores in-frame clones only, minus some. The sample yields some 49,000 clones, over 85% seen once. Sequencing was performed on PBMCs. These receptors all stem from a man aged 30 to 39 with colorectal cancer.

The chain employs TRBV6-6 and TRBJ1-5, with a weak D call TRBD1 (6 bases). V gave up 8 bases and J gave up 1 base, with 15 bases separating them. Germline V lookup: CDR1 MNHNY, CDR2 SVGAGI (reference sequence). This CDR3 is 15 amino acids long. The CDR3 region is CASYSPTGSNQPQHF. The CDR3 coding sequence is TGTGCCAGCTACTCCCCTACAGGGAGCAATCAGCCCCAGCATTTT.

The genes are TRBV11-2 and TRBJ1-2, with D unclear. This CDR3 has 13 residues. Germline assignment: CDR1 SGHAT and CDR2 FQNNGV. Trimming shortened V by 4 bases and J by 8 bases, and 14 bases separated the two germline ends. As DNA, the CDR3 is TGTGCCAGCAGCTCCCCTCGTTTGCGGGGCTACACCTTC. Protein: CASSSPRLRGYTF.

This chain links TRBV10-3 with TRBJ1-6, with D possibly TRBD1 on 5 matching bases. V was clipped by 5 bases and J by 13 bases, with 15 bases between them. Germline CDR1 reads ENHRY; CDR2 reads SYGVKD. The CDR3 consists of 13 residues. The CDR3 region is CAISPTEFLPLHF. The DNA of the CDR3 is TGTGCCATCAGTCCGACAGAGTTCCTTCCCCTCCACTTT.

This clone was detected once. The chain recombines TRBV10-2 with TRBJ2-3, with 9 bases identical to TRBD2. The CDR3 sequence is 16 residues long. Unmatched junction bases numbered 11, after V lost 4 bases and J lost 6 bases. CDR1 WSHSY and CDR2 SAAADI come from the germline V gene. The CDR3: CASSGRAGGTGDTQYF. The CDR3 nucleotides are TGCGCCAGCAGTGGGAGAGCGGGGGGTACAGGGGATACGCAGTATTTT.

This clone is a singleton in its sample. CDR3 region: CASSLAGGPNSPLHF. The CDR3 nucleotides are TGTGCCAGCAGCTTAGCCGGGGGGCCTAATTCACCCCTCCACTTT. The chain uses TRBV7-2 and TRBJ1-6, with a tentative D call TRBD1 (6 bases). Per the germline V gene, CDR1 is SGHTA and CDR2 is FQGNSA. The V end was cut by 0 bases, the J end by 6 bases, with 9 bases between. The CDR3 length is 15 residues.

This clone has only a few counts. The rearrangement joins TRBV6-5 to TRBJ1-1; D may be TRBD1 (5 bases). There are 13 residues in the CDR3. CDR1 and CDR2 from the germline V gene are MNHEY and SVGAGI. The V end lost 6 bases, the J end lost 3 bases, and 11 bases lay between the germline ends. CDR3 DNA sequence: TGTGCCAGCAGGGGGGGACCACACACTGAAGCTTTCTTT. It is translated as CASRGGPHTEAFF.

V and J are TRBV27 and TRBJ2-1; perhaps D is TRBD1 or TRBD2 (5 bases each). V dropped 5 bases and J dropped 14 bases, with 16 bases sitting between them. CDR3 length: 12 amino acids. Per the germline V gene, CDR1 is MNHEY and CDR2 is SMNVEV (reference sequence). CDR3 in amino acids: CASSHRDRQKFF. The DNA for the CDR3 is TGTGCCAGCAGTCACCGGGACCGACAGAAGTTCTTC.

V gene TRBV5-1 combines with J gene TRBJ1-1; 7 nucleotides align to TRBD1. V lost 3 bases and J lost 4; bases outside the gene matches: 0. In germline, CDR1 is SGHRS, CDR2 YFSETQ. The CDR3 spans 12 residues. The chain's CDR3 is CASSSGGTEAFF. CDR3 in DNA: TGCGCCAGCAGCTCAGGGGGCACTGAAGCTTTCTTT.

This CDR3 reads CASSQDFGDAGRHYGYTF. The CDR3 DNA reads as TGTGCCAGCAGCCAAGATTTCGGAGATGCCGGAAGACACTATGGCTACACCTTC. The rearrangement joins TRBV4-2 to TRBJ1-2; unclear D gene. Trimming removed 0 bases at V and 3 bases at J, with 20 bases between. This CDR3 spans 18 amino acids. The germline gives CDR1 LGHNA, CDR2 YNFKEQ.

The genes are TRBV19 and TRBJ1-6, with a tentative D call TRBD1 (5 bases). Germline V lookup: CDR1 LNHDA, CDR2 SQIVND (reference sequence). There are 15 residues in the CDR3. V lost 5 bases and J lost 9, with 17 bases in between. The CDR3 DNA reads TGTGCCAGTAGTTCAACCCAGGGTACAAGTTCACCCCTCCACTTT. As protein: CASSSTQGTSSPLHF.

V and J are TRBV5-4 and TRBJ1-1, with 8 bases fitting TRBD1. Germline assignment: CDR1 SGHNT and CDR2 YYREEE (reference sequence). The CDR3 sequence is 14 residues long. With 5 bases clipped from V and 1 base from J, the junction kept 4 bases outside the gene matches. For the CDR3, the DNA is TGTGCCAGCAGTTCCGGGACAGGGAACACTGAAGCTTTCTTT. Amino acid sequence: CASSSGTGNTEAFF.

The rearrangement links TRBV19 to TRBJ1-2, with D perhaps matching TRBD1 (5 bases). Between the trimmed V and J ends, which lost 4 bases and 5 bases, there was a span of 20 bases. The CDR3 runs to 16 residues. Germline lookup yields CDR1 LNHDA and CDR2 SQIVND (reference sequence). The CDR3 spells CASSTRAMGRKYGYTF. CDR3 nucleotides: TGTGCCAGTAGTACGCGTGCTATGGGGCGAAAGTATGGCTACACCTTC.

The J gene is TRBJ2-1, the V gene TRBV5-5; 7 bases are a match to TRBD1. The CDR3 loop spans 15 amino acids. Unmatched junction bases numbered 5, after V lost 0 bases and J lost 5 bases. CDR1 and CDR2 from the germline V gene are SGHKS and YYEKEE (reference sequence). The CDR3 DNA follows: TGTGCCAGCAGCTTGGAGGGGGCTTTCGACAATGAGCAGTTCTTC. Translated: CASSLEGAFDNEQFF.

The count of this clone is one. The CDR3 region has the DNA TGTGCCAGCAGCGTGACTAGCTCCCTCGACGAGCAGTACTTC. It codes for CASSVTSSLDEQYF. This chain joins TRBV7-8 and TRBJ2-7; 7 nucleotides line up with TRBD2. V dropped 5 bases and J dropped 5; count of bases not matched to a gene: 9. The germline CDR1 and CDR2 sequences are SGHVS and FQNEAQ. CDR3 length: 14 amino acids.

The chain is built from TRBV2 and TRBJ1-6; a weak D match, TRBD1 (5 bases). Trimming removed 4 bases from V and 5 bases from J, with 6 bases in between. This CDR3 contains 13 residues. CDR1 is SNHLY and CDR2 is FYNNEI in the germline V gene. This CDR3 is CASSGDHNSPLHF. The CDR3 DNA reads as TGTGCCAGCAGTGGGGACCATAATTCACCCCTCCACTTT. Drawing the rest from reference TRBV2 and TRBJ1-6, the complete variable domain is EPEVTQTPSHQVTQMGQEVILRCVPISNHLYFYWYRQILGQKVEFLVSFYNNEISEKSEIFDDQFSVERPDGSNFTLKIRSTKLEDSAMYFCASSGDHNSPLHFGNGTRLTVT.

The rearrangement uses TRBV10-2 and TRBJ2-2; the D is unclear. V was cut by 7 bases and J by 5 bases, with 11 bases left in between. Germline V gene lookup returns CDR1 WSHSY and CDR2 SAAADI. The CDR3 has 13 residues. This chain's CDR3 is CASKNRWTGELFF. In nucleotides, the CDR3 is TGCGCCAGCAAGAATAGGTGGACCGGGGAGCTGTTTTTT.

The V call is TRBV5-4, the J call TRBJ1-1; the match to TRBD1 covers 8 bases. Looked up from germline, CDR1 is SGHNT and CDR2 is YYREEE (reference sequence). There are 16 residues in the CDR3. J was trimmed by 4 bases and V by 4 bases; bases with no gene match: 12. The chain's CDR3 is CASSRDPRTGGTEAFF. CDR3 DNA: TGTGCCAGCAGCCGAGACCCAAGAACAGGGGGCACTGAAGCTTTCTTT. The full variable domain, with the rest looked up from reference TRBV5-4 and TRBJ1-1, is ETGVTQSPTHLIKTRGQQVTLRCSSQSGHNTVSWYQQALGQGPQFIFQYYREEENGRGNFPPRFSGLQFPNYSSELNVNALELDDSALYLCASSRDPRTGGTEAFFGQGTRLTVV.

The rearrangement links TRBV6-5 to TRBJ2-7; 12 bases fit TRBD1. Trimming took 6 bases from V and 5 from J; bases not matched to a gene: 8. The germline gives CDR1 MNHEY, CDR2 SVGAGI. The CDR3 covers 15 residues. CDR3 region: CASSLGQGARDEQYF. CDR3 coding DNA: TGTGCCAGCAGCCTGGGACAGGGGGCGCGAGACGAGCAGTACTTC.